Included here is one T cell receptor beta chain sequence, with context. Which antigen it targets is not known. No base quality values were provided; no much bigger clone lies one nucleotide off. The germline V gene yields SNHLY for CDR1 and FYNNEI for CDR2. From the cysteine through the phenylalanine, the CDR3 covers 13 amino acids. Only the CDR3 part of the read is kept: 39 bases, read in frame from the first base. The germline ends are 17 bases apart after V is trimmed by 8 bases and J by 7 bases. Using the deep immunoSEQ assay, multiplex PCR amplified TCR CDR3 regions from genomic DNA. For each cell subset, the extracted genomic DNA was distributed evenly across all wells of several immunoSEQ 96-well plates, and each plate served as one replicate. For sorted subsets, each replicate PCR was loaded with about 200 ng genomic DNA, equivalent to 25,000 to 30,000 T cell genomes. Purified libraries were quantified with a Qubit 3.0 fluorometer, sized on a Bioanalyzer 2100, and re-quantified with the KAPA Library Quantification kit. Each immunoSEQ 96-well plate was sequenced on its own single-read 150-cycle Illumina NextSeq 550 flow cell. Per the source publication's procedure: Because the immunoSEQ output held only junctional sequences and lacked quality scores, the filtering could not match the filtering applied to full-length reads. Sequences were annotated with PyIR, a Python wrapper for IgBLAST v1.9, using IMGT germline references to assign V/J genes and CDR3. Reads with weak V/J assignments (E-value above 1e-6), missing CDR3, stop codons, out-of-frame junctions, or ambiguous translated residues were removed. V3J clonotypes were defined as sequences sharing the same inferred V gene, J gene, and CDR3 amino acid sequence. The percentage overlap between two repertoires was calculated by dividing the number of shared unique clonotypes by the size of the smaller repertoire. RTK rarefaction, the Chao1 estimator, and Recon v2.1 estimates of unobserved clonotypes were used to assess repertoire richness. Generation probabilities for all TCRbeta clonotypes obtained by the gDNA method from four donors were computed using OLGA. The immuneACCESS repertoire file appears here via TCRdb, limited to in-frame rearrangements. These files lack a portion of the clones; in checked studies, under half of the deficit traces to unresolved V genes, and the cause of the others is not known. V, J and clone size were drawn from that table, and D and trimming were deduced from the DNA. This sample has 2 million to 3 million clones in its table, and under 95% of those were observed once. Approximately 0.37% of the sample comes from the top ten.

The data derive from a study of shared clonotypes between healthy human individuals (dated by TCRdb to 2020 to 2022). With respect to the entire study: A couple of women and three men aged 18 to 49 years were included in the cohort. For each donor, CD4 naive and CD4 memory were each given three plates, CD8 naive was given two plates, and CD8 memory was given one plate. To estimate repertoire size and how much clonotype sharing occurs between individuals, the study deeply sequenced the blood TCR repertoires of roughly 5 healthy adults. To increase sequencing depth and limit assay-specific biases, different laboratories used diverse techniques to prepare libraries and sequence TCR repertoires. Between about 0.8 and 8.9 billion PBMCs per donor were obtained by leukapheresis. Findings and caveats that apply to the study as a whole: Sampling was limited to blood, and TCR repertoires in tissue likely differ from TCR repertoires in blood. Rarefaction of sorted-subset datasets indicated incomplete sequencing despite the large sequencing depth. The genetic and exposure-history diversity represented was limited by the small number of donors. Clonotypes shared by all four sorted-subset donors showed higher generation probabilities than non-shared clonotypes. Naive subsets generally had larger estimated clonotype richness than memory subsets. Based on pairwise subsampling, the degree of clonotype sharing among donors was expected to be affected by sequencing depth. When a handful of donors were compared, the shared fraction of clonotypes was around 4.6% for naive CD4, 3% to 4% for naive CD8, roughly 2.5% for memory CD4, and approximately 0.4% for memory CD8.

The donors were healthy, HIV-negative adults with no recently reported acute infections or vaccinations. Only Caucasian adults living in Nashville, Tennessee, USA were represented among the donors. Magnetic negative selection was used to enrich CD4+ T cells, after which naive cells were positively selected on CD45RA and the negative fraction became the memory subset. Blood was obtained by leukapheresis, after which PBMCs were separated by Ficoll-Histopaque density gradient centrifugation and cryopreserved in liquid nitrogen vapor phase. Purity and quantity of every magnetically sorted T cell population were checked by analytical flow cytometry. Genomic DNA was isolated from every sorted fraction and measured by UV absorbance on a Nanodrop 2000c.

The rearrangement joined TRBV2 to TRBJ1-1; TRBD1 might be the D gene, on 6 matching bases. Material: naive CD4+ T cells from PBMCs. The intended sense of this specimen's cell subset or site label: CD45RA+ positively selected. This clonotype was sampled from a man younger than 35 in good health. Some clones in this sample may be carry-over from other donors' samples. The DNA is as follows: TGTGCCAGCGATTTCGGACAGTCTGTTGAAGCTTTCTTT. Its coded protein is CASDFGQSVEAFF.